The 7 T cell receptor beta chains presented below share a single source sample, sequenced in a study of cytomegalovirus exposure and HLA in healthy donors. PCR primers comprised 60 Vbeta and 13 Jbeta primers. Produced via immunoSEQ multiplex PCR; TCRdb's table is partial and in-frame only. This table has some 110,000 clones, roughly 69% appearing once. Sequenced input: PBMCs. These receptors were taken from a woman aged 25 to 45 in good health and CMV-seronegative.

The chain has TRBV7-9 and TRBJ2-3, with D maybe TRBD1 (6 bases). The germline V gene encodes CDR1 SEHNR and CDR2 FQNEAQ (reference sequence). The CDR3 length is 15 residues. V was trimmed by 5 bases and J by 4 bases, leaving 16 bases between them. The CDR3 spells CASSPQGNRADTQYF. Here the CDR3 DNA reads TGTGCCAGCAGCCCCCAGGGGAATCGGGCAGATACGCAGTATTTT.

This clone was observed a handful of times. The CDR3 DNA is TGCGCCAGCAGCCAGGGACAGGGGGCCTTTTATGGCTACACCTTC. Encoded protein: CASSQGQGAFYGYTF. V and J are TRBV5-1 and TRBJ1-2; 12 nucleotides line up with TRBD1. There are 15 residues in the CDR3. The V and J ends lost 4 bases and 5 bases, in that order; junction bases with no gene match: 6. The germline V gene has CDR1 SGHRS and CDR2 YFSETQ.

In this sample, this clone turned up a few times. The chain joins TRBV7-3 to TRBJ1-1; D unclear. Germline CDR1 reads SGHTA; CDR2 reads FQGTGA. Trimming pared 5 bases from V and 0 bases from J, leaving 13 bases between. The CDR3 extends over 15 amino acids. The CDR3 is CASSRINTVNTEAFF. DNA of the CDR3: TGTGCCAGCAGCCGTATTAACACCGTGAACACTGAAGCTTTCTTT.

The chain has TRBV6-5 and TRBJ1-1, with D possibly TRBD1 on 6 matching bases. With 2 bases removed from V and 11 bases from J, the gap between germline ends came to 12 bases. Germline-derived CDR1 and CDR2 are MNHEY and SVGAGI. This CDR3 has 12 residues. CDR3 DNA sequence: TGTGCCAGCAGTTACCAGGGGAAGGAGGCTTTCTTT. Its protein product is CASSYQGKEAFF.

The rearrangement uses TRBV6-6 and TRBJ2-1, with D possibly matching TRBD2 (7 bases). This CDR3 region has 13 residues. In germline, CDR1 is MNHNY, CDR2 SVGAGI (reference sequence). Trimming removed 7 bases at V and 9 bases at J, with 16 bases between. CDR3 sequence: CASIFYREGEQFF. As DNA, the CDR3 is TGTGCCAGCATTTTCTACAGGGAGGGTGAGCAGTTCTTC.

The V gene is TRBV18, the J gene TRBJ2-1; TRBD2 might be the D (7 bases). V dropped 6 bases and J dropped 4 bases, with 10 bases sitting between them. The germline CDR1 and CDR2 sequences are KGHSH and LQKENI. The CDR3 sequence is 13 residues long. CDR3 region: CASSGGAYNEQFF. DNA for the CDR3: TGTGCCAGCTCTGGGGGGGCATACAATGAGCAGTTCTTC.

The V call is TRBV28, the J call TRBJ2-5; 8 bases align to TRBD1. V lost 5 bases to trimming and J lost 5 bases; unmatched junction nucleotides: 10. Germline lookup yields CDR1 MDHEN and CDR2 SYDVKM. The CDR3 totals 15 residues. CDR3 DNA sequence: TGTGCCAGCAGTACCCCCGGACAGGGCGAGGAGACCCAGTACTTC. It translates to CASSTPGQGEETQYF.